The 3 T cell receptor beta chains reported below all come from one sample, sequenced in a study of shared T cell receptors in the human thymus (dated by TCRdb to the early 2020s). Library preparation used the immunoSEQ multiplex PCR assay. The source is immuneACCESS, and TCRdb retained only in-frame sequences with V and J called. Part of the clones is not carried over; for the studies checked, unresolved V genes explain less than half of this, and the remainder is unexplained. Across this sample there are hundreds of thousands of clones, with around 87% seen only once. The ten largest clonotypes hold about 0.0094% of the sample. This sample was also put to use in a study of human thymus T cells.

Sequencing was carried out using thymocytes. Every receptor here comes from a boy under three years old with a congenital heart defect. Donor details come from another sample of the same person, matched by shared clones.

This sequence joins TRBV5-6 and TRBJ2-7, with TRBD1 as a possible D gene (7 bases). CDR1 and CDR2 from the germline V gene are SGHDT and YYEEEE. Trimming cost V 0 bases and J 5 bases, with 12 bases left between them. This CDR3 comprises 14 residues. The CDR3 coding sequence is TGTGCCAGCAGCTTGGGCCAGGGGGGCGACGAGCAGTACTTC. It yields the protein CASSLGQGGDEQYF.

The CDR3 loop reads CASSAGTKTLETQYF. The DNA for the CDR3 is TGTGCCAGCAGCGCCGGGACTAAGACCCTCGAGACCCAGTACTTC. The chain links TRBV9 to TRBJ2-5; 7 bases align to TRBD2. The V gene's germline CDR1 is SGDLS and CDR2 YYNGEE. With V trimmed by 3 bases and J by 5 bases, 10 bases remained unmatched. The CDR3 has 15 residues.

The V call is TRBV29-1, the J call TRBJ2-5; maybe TRBD2 (5 bases). The CDR3 consists of 13 residues. CDR1 SQVTM and CDR2 ANQGSEA come from the germline V gene. The V and J ends lost 2 bases and 5 bases respectively, with 12 bases between them. CDR3 region: CSVEKGLVETQYF. In DNA form, the CDR3 reads TGCAGCGTTGAAAAAGGACTTGTGGAGACCCAGTACTTC.